The present T cell receptor beta chain was sequenced within a study of blood T cells in healthy people across ages. As for the study in general: Template switching retrieved approximately one barcoded beta molecule for each two T cells. The study's findings and limits: No one knew whether donors had CMV, which possibly confounded expanded clonotype changes.

V was cut by 5 bases and J by 0 bases, with 13 bases left in between. The germline CDR1 and CDR2 sequences are SEHNR and FQNEAQ (reference sequence). CDR3 length equals 16 residues. Primers used in a second PCR of roughly 6 to 11 cycles were a sample-barcoded 5' primer and a J-beta primer mix. Each CDR3 protein is one row after TCRdb ran MiXCR on the 5' RACE reads. The profile shows over 1.5 million distinct CDR3 sequences, around 50% of them singletons. For every donor, a draw yielded around 10 milliliters of peripheral blood. Details on this clonotype: Its specificity is not known.

The V and J genes are TRBV7-9 and TRBJ1-4, with D possibly being TRBD1 (6 bases). The origin of this receptor is a woman between 40 and 55 years old in good health. What was sequenced was blood. The CDR3 is CASSPPDSATNEKLFF. DNA of the CDR3: TGTGCCAGCAGCCCGCCGGACAGTGCAACTAATGAAAAACTGTTTTTT.